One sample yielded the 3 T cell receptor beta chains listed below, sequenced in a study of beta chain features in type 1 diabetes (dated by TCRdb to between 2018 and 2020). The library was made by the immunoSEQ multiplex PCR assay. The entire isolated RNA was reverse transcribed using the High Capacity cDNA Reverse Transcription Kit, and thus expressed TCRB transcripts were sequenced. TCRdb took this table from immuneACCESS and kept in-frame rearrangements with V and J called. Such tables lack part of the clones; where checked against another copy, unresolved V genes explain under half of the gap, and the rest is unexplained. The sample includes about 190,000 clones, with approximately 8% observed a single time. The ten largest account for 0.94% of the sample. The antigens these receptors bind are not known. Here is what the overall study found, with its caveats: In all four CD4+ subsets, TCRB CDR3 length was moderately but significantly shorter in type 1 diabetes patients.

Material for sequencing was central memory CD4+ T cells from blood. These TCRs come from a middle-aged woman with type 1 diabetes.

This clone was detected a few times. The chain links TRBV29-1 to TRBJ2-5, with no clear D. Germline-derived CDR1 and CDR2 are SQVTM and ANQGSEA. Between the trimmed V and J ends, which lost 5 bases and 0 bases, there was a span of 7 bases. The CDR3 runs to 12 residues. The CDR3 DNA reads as TGCAGCGTTACCCGGGACCAAGAGACCCAGTACTTC. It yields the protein CSVTRDQETQYF. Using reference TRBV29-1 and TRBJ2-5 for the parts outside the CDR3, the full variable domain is SAVISQKPSRDICQRGTSLTIQCQVDSQVTMMFWYRQQPGQSLTLIATANQGSEATYESGFVIDKFPISRPNLTFSTLTVSNMSPEDSSIYLCSVTRDQETQYFGPGTRLLVL.

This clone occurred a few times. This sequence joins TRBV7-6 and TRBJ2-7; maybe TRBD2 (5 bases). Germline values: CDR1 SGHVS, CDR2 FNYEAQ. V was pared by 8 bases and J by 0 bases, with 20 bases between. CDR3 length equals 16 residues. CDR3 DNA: TGTGCCAGCGCCCGAGGTCTTGCGGGCGGCTCCTACGAGCAGTACTTC. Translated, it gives CASARGLAGGSYEQYF.

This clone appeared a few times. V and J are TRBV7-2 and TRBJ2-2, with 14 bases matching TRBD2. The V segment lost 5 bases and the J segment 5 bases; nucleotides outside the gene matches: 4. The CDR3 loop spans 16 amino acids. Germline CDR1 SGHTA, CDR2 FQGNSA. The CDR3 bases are TGTGCCAGCAGCGGAGGACTAGCGGGGGGTACCGGGGAGCTGTTTTTT. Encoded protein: CASSGGLAGGTGELFF. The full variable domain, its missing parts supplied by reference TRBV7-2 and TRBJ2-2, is GAGVSQSPSNKVTEKGKDVELRCDPISGHTALYWYRQSLGQGLEFLIYFQGNSAPDKSGLPSDRFSAERTGGSVSTLTIQRTQQEDSAVYLCASSGGLAGGTGELFFGEGSRLTVL.